These 3 T cell receptor beta chains were all obtained from the same sample, sequenced in a study of naive and memory T cell subsets. Four PCR rounds used nested alpha and beta constant region primers plus the SP2 primer. TCRdb analysed the UMI-ligation and nested PCR reads with MiXCR anew, one entry per CDR3 protein. The sample shows 40,000 or so distinct CDR3 sequences, around 10% of them seen only once. Documented treatment: skin biopsy from PPD injection site in Mantoux-positive individual. The library had UMIs added by 3' ligation of an oligonucleotide to TCR cDNA. Material: skin, obtained from a tuberculin skin test site. These receptors originate from an adult in good health.

This clonotype was observed a few times. The J gene is TRBJ1-5, the V gene TRBV20-1, with D possibly matching TRBD1 (5 bases). CDR1 and CDR2 from the germline V gene are DFQATT and SNEGSKA (reference sequence). V lost 5 bases and J lost 2, with 10 bases in between. The CDR3 spans 13 residues. In DNA, the CDR3 is TGCAGTGCTCCCCGGGGGTGCAATCAGCCCCAGCATTTT. Protein sequence: CSAPRGCNQPQHF.

The gene calls are TRBV19 and TRBJ2-3; D might be TRBD2 (5 bases). Germline V gene lookup returns CDR1 LNHDA and CDR2 SQIVND (reference sequence). Trimming cost V 6 bases and J 6 bases, with 16 bases left between them. This CDR3 has 14 amino acids. The CDR3 is CASSLRAGDDTQYF. CDR3 DNA sequence: TGTGCCAGTAGCCTCCGGGCCGGGGATGATACGCAGTATTTT. The full variable domain, in which reference TRBV19 and TRBJ2-3 provide the parts outside the CDR3, is DGGITQSPKYLFRKEGQNVTLSCEQNLNHDAMYWYRQDPGQGLRLIYYSQIVNDFQKGDIAEGYSVSREKKESFPLTVTSAQKNPTAFYLCASSLRAGDDTQYFGPGTRLTVL.

By share, this clonotype counts as medium-sized (0.01 to 0.1%). V usage is TRBV20-1 and J usage is TRBJ2-7, with D unresolved. V was trimmed by 5 bases and J by 6 bases, leaving 14 bases between them. This CDR3 is 12 amino acids long. CDR1 and CDR2 (germline): DFQATT, SNEGSKA (reference sequence). CDR3: CSAHRDGGEQYF. CDR3 in DNA: TGCAGTGCTCATAGAGATGGTGGCGAGCAGTACTTC.